Below, 7 T cell receptor beta chains from the same sample are listed, as sequenced in a study of beta chain features in type 1 diabetes. The entirety of the isolated RNA underwent reverse transcription, so expressed TCRB transcripts were sequenced. Sequencing used immunoSEQ multiplex PCR; TCRdb keeps in-frame clones, though not all of them. Of 300,000 to 350,000 clones listed, 6.5% to 10% are singletons. The material sequenced was central memory CD4+ T cells from blood. The source of these receptors is a woman aged 18-29 years in good health.

The rearrangement joins TRBV28 to TRBJ2-7; 10 bases are a match to TRBD1. V trimming: 6 bases; J trimming: 4 bases; junction bases outside the gene matches: 6. This CDR3 contains 14 residues. Germline V gene sequence: CDR1 MDHEN, CDR2 SYDVKM. In DNA, the CDR3 is TGTGCCAGCAGGCGGACAGGGGGTCATTACGAGCAGTACTTC. Its translation: CASRRTGGHYEQYF. Combining the CDR3 with reference TRBV28 and TRBJ2-7 gives the whole variable domain DVKVTQSSRYLVKRTGEKVFLECVQDMDHENMFWYRQDPGLGLRLIYFSYDVKMKEKGDIPEGYSVSREKKERFSLILESASTNQTSMYLCASRRTGGHYEQYFGPGTRLTVT.

The sample holds a few counts of this clone. This chain uses TRBV13 with TRBJ1-1; D ambiguous. Germline loops: CDR1 PRHDT, CDR2 FYEKMQ (reference sequence). This CDR3 contains 15 residues. The ends were cut back, 3 bases at V and 8 bases at J, with 19 bases in the middle. The CDR3 is CASSFQVSPSSEAFF. DNA for the CDR3: TGTGCCAGCAGCTTCCAGGTCTCCCCATCTTCCGAAGCTTTCTTT.

This rearrangement joins TRBV4-2 to TRBJ1-5, with D uncertain. Germline-derived CDR1 and CDR2 are LGHNA and YNFKEQ. V lost 1 base, J lost 7 bases, and 5 bases lay in between. The CDR3 loop spans 12 amino acids. The CDR3, as DNA: TGTGCCAGCAGCCAAGCGGGACAGCCCCAGCATTTT. It specifies CASSQAGQPQHF.

This clone was detected a few times. The chain carries TRBV27 and TRBJ2-1, with 8 bases aligning to TRBD2. The CDR3 runs to 14 residues. From germline, CDR1 is MNHEY and CDR2 SMNVEV (reference sequence). With V trimmed by 5 bases and J by 3 bases, 3 bases remained unmatched. DNA for the CDR3: TGTGCCAGCAGTCCCGGGACTAGCTACAATGAGCAGTTCTTC. Amino acids: CASSPGTSYNEQFF.

This clone has ten or more counts. The chain carries TRBV7-9 and TRBJ1-5; 8 nucleotides align to TRBD1. The CDR3 consists of 16 residues. Losses at the gene ends were 3 bases for V and 3 bases for J; bases not matched to a gene: 7. Germline V lookup: CDR1 SEHNR, CDR2 FQNEAQ (reference sequence). This CDR3 reads CASSFVLGQDNQPQHF. The DNA for the CDR3 is TGTGCCAGCAGCTTCGTCCTGGGACAGGACAATCAGCCCCAGCATTTT.

The J gene is TRBJ2-1, the V gene TRBV7-2; D uncertain. With 1 base removed from V and 9 bases from J, the gap between germline ends came to 4 bases. This CDR3 region has 11 residues. CDR1 and CDR2 (germline): SGHTA, FQGNSA. The CDR3 nucleotides read TGTGCCAGCAGCTTAGGTCCTGAGCAGTTCTTC. It codes for CASSLGPEQFF.

The chain employs TRBV11-2 and TRBJ1-1, with D perhaps TRBD1 (5 bases). This CDR3 region has 13 residues. CDR1 SGHAT and CDR2 FQNNGV come from the germline V gene. The ends were cut back, 0 bases at V and 5 bases at J, with 7 bases in the middle. The DNA of the CDR3 is TGTGCCAGCAGCTTAGATGGGGGGACTGAAGCTTTCTTT. Translated, it gives CASSLDGGTEAFF. Variable domain in full (rest from reference TRBV11-2 and TRBJ1-1): EAGVAQSPRYKIIEKRQSVAFWCNPISGHATLYWYQQILGQGPKLLIQFQNNGVVDDSQLPKDRFSAERLKGVDSTLKIQPAKLEDSAVYLCASSLDGGTEAFFGQGTRLTVV.